These 11 T cell receptor beta chains were sequenced from one sample in a study of blood T cells in healthy people across ages. Sample-barcoded 5' priming and a J-beta primer mix drove a second PCR of about 6 to 12 cycles. MiXCR, applied by TCRdb to the 5' RACE reads, yields one record per CDR3 protein. The sample shows fewer than 750,000 distinct CDR3 sequences, roughly half of them seen only once. Source material: blood. The receptors come from an elderly woman in good health.

V usage is TRBV24-1 and J usage is TRBJ2-1; D remains unclear. From germline, CDR1 is KGHDR and CDR2 SFDVKD. The CDR3 is 16 amino acids. Between the trimmed V and J ends, which lost 1 base and 5 bases, there was a span of 14 bases. The CDR3 loop reads CATSDLNFGPDNEQFF. As DNA, the CDR3 is TGTGCCACCAGTGATTTAAATTTTGGACCCGACAATGAGCAGTTCTTC.

The rearrangement links TRBV27 to TRBJ2-5; the match to TRBD2 covers 11 bases. This CDR3 region has 16 residues. V lost 3 bases to trimming and J lost 4 bases; unmatched junction nucleotides: 7. The germline CDR1 and CDR2 sequences are MNHEY and SMNVEV (reference sequence). The chain's CDR3 is CASSFLGLAGGETQYF. CDR3 DNA: TGTGCCAGCAGTTTCCTAGGACTAGCGGGCGGAGAGACCCAGTACTTC.

In this sample, this clonotype turned up once. This chain joins TRBV2 and TRBJ2-7; 8 bases align to TRBD1. The CDR3 spans 14 residues. CDR1 and CDR2 (germline): SNHLY, FYNNEI. V lost 10 bases and J lost 3; bases outside the gene matches: 11. CDR3 in DNA: TGTGCCAACAGAACACAGGGGGGTCTCTACGAGCAGTACTTC. As protein: CANRTQGGLYEQYF.

This clonotype came up a few times. The rearrangement links TRBV5-1 to TRBJ2-5; either TRBD1 or TRBD2 may supply D (6 bases each). V lost 0 bases and J lost 13, with 19 bases in between. This CDR3 region has 14 residues. Per the germline V gene, CDR1 is SGHRS and CDR2 is YFSETQ. Written as DNA, the CDR3 is TGCGCCAGCAGCTTGGTCCCCGATGGGCGGGACACGTACTTC. It encodes CASSLVPDGRDTYF. The whole variable domain, filled in from reference TRBV5-1 and TRBJ2-5, reads KAGVTQTPRYLIKTRGQQVTLSCSPISGHRSVSWYQQTPGQGLQFLFEYFSETQRNKGNFPGRFSGRQFSNSRSEMNVSTLELGDSALYLCASSLVPDGRDTYFGPGTRLLVL.

This clonotype came up a few times. The chain couples TRBV28 to TRBJ2-1; 9 positions match TRBD2. The DNA end lines up better with TRBJ2-7; the J call may be wrong. This CDR3 has 17 amino acids. Per the germline V gene, CDR1 is MDHEN and CDR2 is SYDVKM. In DNA form, the CDR3 reads TGTGCCAGCCGTGCGGGGCTAGCGGGATTATGGGCCAATGAGCAGTACTTC. Translated: CASRAGLAGLWANEQYF.

Many counts were recorded for this clonotype. The chain joins TRBV5-1 to TRBJ2-3; D possibly matches TRBD1 or TRBD2 (5 bases each). Trimming took off 4 bases at V and 6 bases at J, with 18 bases between the two ends. The germline V gene encodes CDR1 SGHRS and CDR2 YFSETQ. This CDR3 region has 15 residues. CDR3: CASSVAGGVEDTQYF. The CDR3 coding sequence is TGCGCCAGCAGCGTCGCTGGGGGAGTTGAGGATACGCAGTATTTT.

This clonotype was observed a few times. The rearrangement links TRBV6-2 or TRBV6-3 to TRBJ1-5; 10 bases match TRBD1. With 6 bases clipped from V and 0 bases from J, the junction kept 5 bases outside the gene matches. This CDR3 is built from 16 residues. Germline CDR1 MNHEY, CDR2 SVGEGT. DNA for the CDR3: TGTGCCAGCAGACAGACAGGGGGCGGTAGCAATCAGCCCCAGCATTTT. The encoded protein is CASRQTGGGSNQPQHF.

This clonotype showed up just a few times. This chain links TRBV20-1 with TRBJ1-1; D gene unclear. CDR1 DFQATT and CDR2 SNEGSKA come from the germline V gene (reference sequence). The length of the CDR3 is 14 residues. Trimming cost V 2 bases and J 1 base, with 11 bases left between them. CDR3 in DNA: TGCAGTGCTAGAAGACTCGACAAGAACACTGAAGCTTTCTTT. This encodes CSARRLDKNTEAFF.

J is TRBJ2-5 and V is TRBV11-2; TRBD2 is a possible D gene (7 bases). Trimming shortened V by 9 bases and J by 11 bases, and 22 bases separated the two germline ends. Germline V gives CDR1 SGHAT, CDR2 FQNNGV. The CDR3 extends over 13 amino acids. The CDR3 nucleotides are TGTGCCAGTGCCGGGAGGACAGATAATGAGCAGTACTTC. This sequence encodes CASAGRTDNEQYF. Full variable domain (remainder filled in from reference TRBV11-2 and TRBJ2-5): EAGVAQSPRYKIIEKRQSVAFWCNPISGHATLYWYQQILGQGPKLLIQFQNNGVVDDSQLPKDRFSAERLKGVDSTLKIQPAKLEDSAVYLCASAGRTDNEQYFGPGTRLLVL.

This chain links TRBV20-1 with TRBJ1-6; 10 bases agree with TRBD1. The CDR3 spans 14 residues. V was clipped by 6 bases and J by 9 bases; unmatched bases: 8. Looked up from germline, CDR1 is DFQATT and CDR2 is SNEGSKA (reference sequence). In DNA, the CDR3 is TGCAGTGCGGGAAGAGGGACAGGGGTTTCACCCCTCCACTTT. Translated: CSAGRGTGVSPLHF.

The CDR3 loop is CASSLSSGSRDTQYF. DNA for the CDR3: TGCGCCAGCAGCTTATCCAGCGGGAGCCGAGATACGCAGTATTTT. V and J are TRBV5-1 and TRBJ2-3, with TRBD2 matching over 8 bases. The germline CDR1 and CDR2 sequences are SGHRS and YFSETQ. Germline trimming cut 2 bases from V and 5 bases from J; bases unmatched to any gene: 7. This CDR3 is built from 15 residues.